This T cell receptor (beta chain) is from a study of cytomegalovirus exposure and HLA in healthy donors. PCR was performed using 60 Vbeta and 13 Jbeta primers. The protocol was immunoSEQ multiplex PCR, while the TCRdb copy is restricted to in-frame clones and leaves out a portion. The sample holds under 150,000 clones; nearly 85% are singletons and the top ten take roughly 1.2%. In nominal health when sampled, donors likely had unrecorded immune exposures nonetheless. This clone was seen only a few times. What it binds is unknown. Broader study findings: TCR beta chains associated with HLA were, in a later analysis, more clonally expanded than equally common others. Under in vitro conditions, a few CMV-associated chains were confirmed as specific for CMV antigens. The authors later found most CMV-associated TCR beta chains appeared HLA-restricted.

V dropped 3 bases and J dropped 0 bases, with 3 bases sitting between them. In germline, CDR1 is SEHNR, CDR2 FQNEAQ (reference sequence). The CDR3 loop spans 14 amino acids. The TCR comes from a boy between 10 and 17 years old in good health and CMV-seronegative. The chain recombines TRBV7-9 with TRBJ2-6; unclear D gene. The sample was PBMCs. CDR3 sequence: CASSFHSGANVLTF. In DNA form, the CDR3 reads TGTGCCAGCAGCTTCCACTCTGGGGCCAACGTCCTGACTTTC.